Included here is one T cell receptor (beta chain) sequence, with context. In the original workflow: Estimates of nucleated cell counts were drawn from the amplification of reference gene primers. The repertoire was sequenced with immunoSEQ multiplex PCR; TCRdb's copy has only in-frame clones and lacks some. V and J calls and clone size are those listed in that table; D and trimming were worked out from the DNA. The data hold under 150,000 clones, with around 83% observed a single time. The data stem from a study of blood T cell repertoires in COVID-19. Study-level background: The United States, Italy and Spain provided the acute and convalescent COVID-19 samples.

The ends were cut back, 4 bases at V and 0 bases at J, with 10 bases in the middle. The CDR3 covers 14 residues. Germline assignment: CDR1 LGHDT and CDR2 YNNKEL (reference sequence). The material sequenced was peripheral blood. The chain uses TRBV3-1 (or the pseudogene TRBV3-2) and TRBJ2-7, with D perhaps matching TRBD1 (6 bases). The source of this sequence is a man at least 80 years old with active or convalescent COVID-19. CDR3 amino acids: CASSPTGPSYEQYF. CDR3 DNA sequence: TGTGCCAGCAGCCCCACAGGGCCCTCCTACGAGCAGTACTTC.